These T cell receptor beta chains were read from a single sample in a study of cytomegalovirus exposure and HLA in healthy donors. This table comes from immunoSEQ multiplex PCR, and its TCRdb copy is limited to in-frame clones, with some not included. The table lists some 190,000 clones, more than 75% of them singletons. The sequenced sample was PBMCs. All receptors come from a man aged 30 to 39 in good health and CMV-seronegative. Each CDR3 is given with its conserved first and last residue. The D gene is left open where the match is weak. Some rows have no size entry. The others give once, few or many, or a class for an expanded clone.

TRBV7-9,.,.,TRBJ2-3,CASSPKRPTITDTQYF,TGTGCCAGCAGCCCCAAGCGGCCGACGATCACAGATACGCAGTATTTT
TRBV6-5,.,TRBD1,TRBJ2-5,CASSYATGVETQYF,TGTGCCAGCAGTTACGCGACAGGGGTGGAGACCCAGTACTTC
TRBV5-1,.,.,TRBJ1-3,CASSLSGPGNTIYF,TGCGCCAGCAGCTTGTCGGGTCCTGGAAACACCATATATTTT
TRBV4-1,.,.,TRBJ1-2,CASSQAVQSAIYGYTF,TGCGCCAGCAGCCAAGCAGTACAGTCCGCCATATATGGCTACACCTTC
TRBV11-2,once,TRBD1,TRBJ1-1,CASSWATGGGTEAFF,TGTGCCAGCAGCTGGGCCACAGGGGGGGGTACTGAAGCTTTCTTT
TRBV19,.,TRBD1,TRBJ1-1,CASRRPRGPTNTEAFF,TGTGCCAGTAGAAGACCCAGGGGGCCGACGAACACTGAAGCTTTCTTT
TRBV19,once,TRBD2,TRBJ2-3,CASTPVSGTSGRTDTQYF,TGTGCCAGTACCCCCGTCTCCGGGACTAGCGGCCGCACAGATACGCAGTATTTT
TRBV4-2,.,.,TRBJ1-2,CASSQERFNYGYTF,TGTGCCAGCAGCCAAGAGAGGTTTAACTATGGCTACACCTTC
TRBV10-2,.,TRBD2,TRBJ2-1,CASKTGTNYNEQFF,TGCGCCAGCAAGACCGGGACTAACTATAATGAGCAGTTCTTC
TRBV7-2,.,TRBD1,TRBJ1-4,CASSRVSTGTNEKLFF,TGTGCCAGCAGTCGTGTATCGACAGGGACGAATGAAAAACTGTTTTTT
TRBV7-2,.,.,TRBJ2-7,CASSLTQVLSDEQYF,TGTGCCAGCAGCTTAACACAGGTCCTGAGTGACGAGCAGTACTTC
TRBV29-1,once,.,TRBJ2-7,CSVQGYSSYEQYF,TGCAGCGTTCAGGGCTACAGCTCCTACGAGCAGTACTTC
TRBV15,.,.,TRBJ2-7,CATSTGGPRLF,TGTGCCACCAGCACGGGCGGGCCTCGTCTTTTC
TRBV28,.,TRBD1,TRBJ1-2,CASLPPGTGERYTF,TGTGCCAGCCTCCCGCCCGGGACAGGGGAACGCTACACCTTC
TRBV6-6,.,TRBD1,TRBJ1-1,CASSSPGKGANTEAFF,TGTGCCAGCAGTTCCCCAGGGAAGGGGGCTAACACTGAAGCTTTCTTT
TRBV7-6,.,.,TRBJ2-2,CASSPYSGELFF,TGTGCCAGCAGCCCCTATTCCGGGGAGCTGTTTTTT
TRBV5-1,.,TRBD1,TRBJ2-1,CASSQGQGSYNEQFF,TGCGCCAGCAGCCAAGGACAGGGTTCCTACAATGAGCAGTTCTTC
TRBV4-1,.,TRBD2,TRBJ2-1,CASSQVGTRRSNEQFF,TGCGCCAGCAGCCAAGTTGGGACTAGGAGGTCGAATGAGCAGTTCTTC
TRBV2,few,.,TRBJ1-1,CASTLDSYTEAFF,TGTGCCAGCACCCTCGACAGCTACACTGAAGCTTTCTTT
TRBV4-1,.,TRBD2,TRBJ2-3,CASSQGTSGEYF,TGCGCCAGCAGCCAAGGGACTAGCGGGGAGTATTTT
TRBV7-6,.,TRBD1,TRBJ1-2,CASSLGGSAGTGGYTF,TGTGCCAGCAGCTTAGGGGGGTCGGCCGGGACAGGGGGCTACACCTTC
TRBV7-8,.,TRBD2,TRBJ2-1,CASSLFVSTSGPTSYNEQFF,TGTGCCAGCAGCTTATTTGTCTCGACTAGCGGGCCCACCTCATACAATGAGCAGTTCTTC
TRBV27,.,.,TRBJ2-1,CASTGTPNEQFF,TGTGCCAGCACCGGGACACCCAATGAGCAGTTCTTC
TRBV6-4,.,.,TRBJ2-4,CASSDPPGLAKNIQYF,TGTGCCAGCAGTGACCCGCCGGGTCTAGCCAAAAACATTCAGTACTTC
TRBV7-2,.,.,TRBJ2-3,CASGLEMADTQYF,TGTGCCAGCGGCCTCGAAATGGCAGATACGCAGTATTTT
TRBV6-5,.,TRBD2,TRBJ2-3,CATEGGRGGPDTQYF,TGTGCCACAGAAGGGGGGCGGGGGGGCCCAGATACGCAGTATTTT
TRBV7-9,.,TRBD2,TRBJ2-2,CASSLTSGRNTGELFF,TGTGCCAGCAGTCTGACTAGCGGGAGGAACACCGGGGAGCTGTTTTTT
TRBV27,.,TRBD2,TRBJ2-7,CASSLKSSGSYEQYF,TGTGCCAGCAGTTTAAAGTCTAGCGGGAGTTACGAGCAGTACTTC
TRBV28,.,.,TRBJ2-3,CASSYVGTDTQYF,TGTGCCAGCAGTTACGTAGGCACAGATACGCAGTATTTT
TRBV30,once,.,TRBJ1-1,CAWSAVPNTEAFF,TGTGCCTGGAGTGCAGTCCCGAACACTGAAGCTTTCTTT
TRBV29-1,.,.,TRBJ2-3,CSVVGGYWGTDTQYF,TGCAGCGTCGTCGGAGGGTATTGGGGCACAGATACGCAGTATTTT
TRBV15,.,.,TRBJ2-2,CATSRTAAHTGELFF,TGTGCCACCAGCAGAACGGCGGCTCACACCGGGGAGCTGTTTTTT
TRBV7-9,.,.,TRBJ2-7,CASSPLAGSGDYEQYF,TGTGCCAGCAGCCCCCTGGCGGGCTCAGGGGACTACGAGCAGTACTTC
TRBV5-1,.,.,TRBJ2-5,CASSLAAGTETQYF,TGCGCCAGCAGCTTGGCCGCAGGCACGGAGACCCAGTACTTC
TRBV19,.,.,TRBJ1-5,CASNRRGSYQPQHF,TGTGCCAGTAATCGGAGGGGTAGCTATCAGCCCCAGCATTTT
TRBV15,.,.,TRBJ2-1,CATSRDRNLGEEQFF,TGTGCCACCAGCAGAGATAGGAATCTCGGGGAGGAGCAGTTCTTC
TRBV25-1,.,.,TRBJ2-7,CASSDRPGMGGSEQYF,TGTGCCAGCAGTGATAGGCCGGGTATGGGGGGTAGCGAGCAGTACTTC
TRBV7-9,.,.,TRBJ2-3,CASSWSPQAWDTDTQYF,TGTGCCAGCAGCTGGTCCCCACAGGCCTGGGACACAGATACGCAGTATTTT
TRBV28,.,.,TRBJ1-3,CASSLASLNTIYF,TGTGCCAGCAGTTTGGCCTCTTTAAACACCATATATTTT
TRBV28,.,.,TRBJ2-2,CASSSGTATPGELFF,TGTGCCAGCAGTTCCGGGACTGCCACACCCGGGGAGCTGTTTTTT
TRBV5-4,.,TRBD2,TRBJ2-2,CASSFVAGANTGELFF,TGTGCCAGCAGCTTCGTGGCGGGGGCGAACACCGGGGAGCTGTTTTTT
TRBV5-1,.,.,TRBJ2-5,CASSLAGTRLRETQYF,TGCGCCAGCAGCTTGGCCGGGACTCGCCTTAGGGAGACCCAGTACTTC
TRBV6-1,.,.,TRBJ2-1,CASIRGGSYNEQFF,TGTGCCAGCATAAGAGGGGGCTCCTACAATGAGCAGTTCTTC
TRBV18,.,TRBD1,TRBJ2-1,CASSPGQGTYNEQFF,TGTGCCAGCTCACCGGGACAGGGTACATACAATGAGCAGTTCTTC
TRBV2,.,.,TRBJ2-2,CASSGMGATGELFF,TGTGCCAGCAGTGGAATGGGAGCCACCGGGGAGCTGTTTTTT
TRBV7-2,.,.,TRBJ1-4,CASSPTPGEKLFF,TGTGCCAGCAGCCCCACACCGGGGGAAAAACTGTTTTTT
TRBV6-5,.,.,TRBJ2-7,CASSGVSTSYEQYF,TGTGCCAGCAGCGGGGTCTCGACCTCCTACGAGCAGTACTTC
TRBV7-7,.,TRBD1,TRBJ2-3,CASSPETGFGTQYF,TGTGCTAGCAGCCCGGAGACAGGGTTTGGTACGCAGTATTTT